Reported below is one T cell receptor beta chain. Antigen: not known. Germline V gene lookup returns CDR1 MDHEN and CDR2 SYDVKM. V lost 6 bases and J lost 0, with 18 bases in between. There are 16 residues in the CDR3. The record originates from a study of shared clonotypes between healthy human individuals. Study-level information: For every donor, three CD4 naive, three CD4 memory, two CD8 naive and one CD8 memory plates were used.

Overall study findings and caveats: Naive subsets generally had larger estimated richness than memory subsets.

TCRdb's table, derived via immunoSEQ multiplex PCR, lists solely in-frame clones and lacks some. The sample holds around 990,000 clones, 70% to 85% seen once. V and J are TRBV28 and TRBJ2-7; D might be TRBD2 (6 bases). Sequencing was carried out using memory CD4+ T cells from PBMCs. As for subset: CD45RA-negative fraction. This TCR was recovered from a man between 18 and 35 years old in good health. Some clones in this sample may be carry-over from other donors' samples. The CDR3 nucleotides read TGTGCCAGCAGCGAAGTCGGTAGCGGCTTCTCCTACGAGCAGTACTTC. Amino acid sequence: CASSEVGSGFSYEQYF.